The rows below give T cell receptor beta chains drawn from one sample of a study of Graves' ophthalmopathy and Graves' hyperthyroidism. TCRdb analysed the multiplex PCR reads with MiXCR anew, one entry per CDR3 protein. The table has roughly 380,000 distinct CDR3 sequences, 15% to 19% seen once. Sequencing was done on a sample of peripheral blood. The receptors originated from a young woman with stable Graves' hyperthyroidism. Both conserved end residues are part of each CDR3. A D gene is named only where the DNA matches it firmly. A row's size may be missing; if present it is once, few, many or a size class.

d_gene	v_gene	abundance	j_gene	CDR3nt	CDR3aa
NA	TRBV5-1	many	TRBJ1-5	TGCGCCAGCAGCTTGGGGGGGATGGTCGGTCAGCCCCAGCATTTT	CASSLGGMVGQPQHF
NA	TRBV27	many	TRBJ1-1	TGTGCCAGCGGCCCGGGAGGGCCGCGGACTGAAGCTTTCTTT	CASGPGGPRTEAFF
NA	TRBV6-5	NA	TRBJ1-6	TGTGCCAGCAGTTACGCCACGGCCAATTCACCCCTCCACTTT	CASSYATANSPLHF
NA	TRBV5-1	many	TRBJ2-7	TGCGCCAGCAGCTTGGACCCGGGGGTCACCGAGCAGTACTTC	CASSLDPGVTEQYF
TRBD1	TRBV6-1	few	TRBJ1-1	TGTGCCAGCAGTGACGACAGGGGGATTATCGACACTGAAGCTTTCTTT	CASSDDRGIIDTEAFF
TRBD2	TRBV6-1	NA	TRBJ2-5	TGTGCCAGCAGTCGGGAGACTAGCGGGAGTCCCAATTACCCCCAGTACTTC	CASSRETSGSPNYPQYF
TRBD1	TRBV18	many	TRBJ2-7	TGTGCCAGCTCCCCCCGGACAGGGATAACGTACGAGCAGTACTTC	CASSPRTGITYEQYF
NA	TRBV12-3/TRBV12-4	many	TRBJ1-2	TGTGCCAGCAGTCCCGGGACATGGGGGATTCTGGACTATGGCTACACCTTC	CASSPGTWGILDYGYTF
NA	TRBV5-1	few	TRBJ2-7	TGCGCCAGCAGCCTGCAACCGGGACGGAGCTCCTACGAGCAGTACTTC	CASSLQPGRSSYEQYF
TRBD1	TRBV6-2/TRBV6-3	NA	TRBJ1-2	TGTGCCAGCAGGTCTCCGGGACAGGGGGACACCGACGACCTAGATGGCTACACCTTC	CASRSPGQGDTDDLDGYTF
TRBD1	TRBV6-1	NA	TRBJ2-7	TGTGCCAGCGGTAGCCCCACCCGGACAGGGTTCCACGAGCAGTACTTC	CASGSPTRTGFHEQYF
NA	TRBV11-3	many	TRBJ2-3	TGTGCCAGCAGCTTAGGAGTGTCGGATACGCAGTATTTT	CASSLGVSDTQYF
NA	TRBV28	many	TRBJ1-6	TGTGCCAGCAGTCCACCACGTACAGGGAACTCCTATAATTCACCCCTCCACTTT	CASSPPRTGNSYNSPLHF
NA	TRBV12-3/TRBV12-4	NA	TRBJ2-5	TGTGCCAGCAGCAAATTCACTAGCCGAGAGACCCAGTACTTC	CASSKFTSRETQYF
NA	TRBV6-5	once	TRBJ1-3	TGTGCCAGCAGTTACACAGGGATCTCGGGAAACACTATATATTTT	CASSYTGISGNTIYF